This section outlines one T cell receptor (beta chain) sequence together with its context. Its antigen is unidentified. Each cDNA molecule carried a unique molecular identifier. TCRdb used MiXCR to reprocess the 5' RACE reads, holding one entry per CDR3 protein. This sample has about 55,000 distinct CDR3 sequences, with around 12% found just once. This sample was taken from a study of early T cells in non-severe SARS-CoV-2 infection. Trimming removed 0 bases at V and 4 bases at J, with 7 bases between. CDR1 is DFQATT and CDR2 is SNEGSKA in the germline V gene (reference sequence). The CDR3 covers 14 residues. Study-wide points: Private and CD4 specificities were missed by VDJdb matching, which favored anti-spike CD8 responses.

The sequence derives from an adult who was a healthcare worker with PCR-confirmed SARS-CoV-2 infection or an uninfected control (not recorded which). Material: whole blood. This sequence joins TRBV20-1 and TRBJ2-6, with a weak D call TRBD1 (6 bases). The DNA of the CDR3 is TGCAGTGCTAGAGACACAGGGGGGGCCAACGTCCTGACTTTC. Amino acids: CSARDTGGANVLTF.